The 4 T cell receptor beta chains below come from one sample, sequenced in a study of blood T cell repertoires in COVID-19 (dated by TCRdb to 2020 to 2022). Library construction relied on the immunoSEQ multiplex PCR assay. This immuneACCESS table, as held by TCRdb, lists in-frame sequences with V and J called but not all clones. Of the missing ones, under half trace to an unresolved V gene in checked studies; the others have no known cause. The sample table lists roughly 170,000 clones, under 85% of them with a count of one. The ten largest clones take up roughly 1.1% of the sample. Sequencing was done on a sample of peripheral blood. The receptors were gathered from a man in his 60s who had recovered from COVID-19.

The chain combines TRBV19 with TRBJ2-1, with TRBD1 as a possible D gene (6 bases). The germline CDR1 and CDR2 sequences are LNHDA and SQIVND (reference sequence). Between the trimmed V and J ends, which lost 5 bases and 0 bases, there was a span of 14 bases. The CDR3 is 16 residues long. The CDR3 loop reads CASSPSTGRSYNEQFF. Written as DNA, the CDR3 is TGTGCCAGTAGTCCCTCGACAGGCCGCTCCTACAATGAGCAGTTCTTC.

Note on this clone: A much larger clone lies a single base off, so this may be a read error. Other DNA sequences in the same sample also yield this CDR3. The CDR3 region is CASSPGSNTEAFF. The CDR3 DNA reads as TGTGCCAGCAGCCCGGGGTCGAACACTGAAGCTTTCTTT. The chain joins TRBV7-3 to TRBJ1-1; D not certain. In germline, CDR1 is SGHTA, CDR2 FQGTGA. The CDR3 sequence is 13 residues long. V was pared by 5 bases and J by 1 base, with 8 bases between.

This chain links TRBV29-1 with TRBJ1-5; D gene uncertain. V lost 1 base and J lost 7, with 11 bases in between. CDR3 length: 13 residues. Germline loops: CDR1 SQVTM, CDR2 ANQGSEA. The CDR3: CSVEVREGQPQHF. Written as DNA, the CDR3 is TGCAGCGTTGAAGTTCGGGAGGGACAGCCCCAGCATTTT.

This chain joins TRBV3-1 (or the pseudogene TRBV3-2) and TRBJ1-2; the D gene is possibly TRBD1 (6 bases). This CDR3 comprises 15 residues. Germline CDR1 and CDR2: LGHDT and YNNKEL (reference sequence). Trimming removed 1 base at V and 4 bases at J, with 13 bases between. CDR3 nucleotide sequence: TGTGCCAGCAGCCAAGCGGACAGACAAACCTATGGCTACACCTTC. It codes for CASSQADRQTYGYTF.